This entry describes one T cell receptor beta chain. The data were taken from a study of OX40 agonist ivuxolimab in advanced cancers. The CDR3 extends over 13 amino acids. With 3 bases clipped from V and 12 bases from J, the junction kept 4 bases outside the gene matches. Per the germline V gene, CDR1 is SGHAT and CDR2 is FQNNGV. Sequencing was performed with immunoSEQ multiplex PCR; in TCRdb, only in-frame clones are kept and a portion is missing. The table records approximately 58,000 clones, about four fifths of them present only once. The rearrangement links TRBV11-2 to TRBJ2-4, with 11 bases identical to TRBD2. This sequence was found in an adult with an advanced solid tumor such as melanoma, head and neck, liver or kidney cancer. Specimen: CD4+ or CD8+ T cells sorted from blood, collected in a trial of the OX40 agonist ivuxolimab. Written as DNA, the CDR3 is TGTGCCAGCAGCTTTACTAGCGGGGGCACTCAGTACTTC. This encodes CASSFTSGGTQYF. Drawing the rest from reference TRBV11-2 and TRBJ2-4, the complete variable domain is EAGVAQSPRYKIIEKRQSVAFWCNPISGHATLYWYQQILGQGPKLLIQFQNNGVVDDSQLPKDRFSAERLKGVDSTLKIQPAKLEDSAVYLCASSFTSGGTQYFGAGTRLSVL.